This note documents a single T cell receptor (beta chain) sequence. Its antigen is currently unknown. Sequencing used immunoSEQ multiplex PCR; TCRdb keeps in-frame clones, though not all of them. This sample carries about 100,000 clones, 80% to 90% of them seen once, and the ten largest clones take 6% to 7%. This sample is drawn from a study of T cell responses to AZD1222 COVID-19 vaccine. The overall study: Samples with a second dose at about 4 or about 12 weeks were pooled together. Study-level findings and limits: White British people made up most donors, females outnumbered males, and clonal diversity was possibly underestimated. Repertoires were obtained solely post-peak T cell response. Nearly half of the spike-specific TCRs reportedly recognize variant regions that carry no mutations.

This CDR3 is 15 amino acids long. The germline CDR1 and CDR2 sequences are KGHSH and LQKENI. V was pared by 2 bases and J by 0 bases, with 2 bases of the junction left unmatched. The chain couples TRBV18 to TRBJ2-7; TRBD1 agrees at 9 bases. This clonotype was sampled from an adult in good health. The sample in question was peripheral blood, obtained on day 0 of AZD1222 vaccination. The CDR3 reads CASSPGTGSSYEQYF. For the CDR3, the DNA is TGTGCCAGCTCACCAGGGACAGGGAGCTCCTACGAGCAGTACTTC.